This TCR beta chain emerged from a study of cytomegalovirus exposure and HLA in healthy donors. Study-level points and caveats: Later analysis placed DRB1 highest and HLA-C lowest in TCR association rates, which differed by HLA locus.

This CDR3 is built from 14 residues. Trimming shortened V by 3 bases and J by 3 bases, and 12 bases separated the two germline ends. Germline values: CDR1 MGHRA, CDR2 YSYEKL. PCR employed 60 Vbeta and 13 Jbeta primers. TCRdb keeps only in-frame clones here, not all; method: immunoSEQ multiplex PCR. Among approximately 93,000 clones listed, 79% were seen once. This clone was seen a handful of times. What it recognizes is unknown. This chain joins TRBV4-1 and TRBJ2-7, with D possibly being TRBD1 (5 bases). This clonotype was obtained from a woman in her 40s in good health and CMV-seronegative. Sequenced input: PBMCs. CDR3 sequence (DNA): TGCGCCAGCAGCCACCAGCAGGGCAGCTACGAGCAGTACTTC. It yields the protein CASSHQQGSYEQYF.